This TCR beta chain originates from a study of control samples from healthy donors and cancer patients. Repertoires were generated with immunoSEQ multiplex PCR, while TCRdb's copy carries only in-frame clones and drops some. The sample contains around 100,000 clones, 85% to 90% of which appear only once. The germline gives CDR1 SGDLS, CDR2 YYNGEE. This CDR3 comprises 15 residues. V was cut by 4 bases and J by 6 bases, with 17 bases left in between. The sample consisted of PBMCs. The source of this sequence is a man aged 55 to 70 with lung cancer. The V call is TRBV9, the J call TRBJ1-5, with a possible D match to TRBD1 (5 bases). The CDR3 here is CASSPSGGGGQPQHF. In DNA, the CDR3 is TGTGCCAGCAGCCCCAGTGGGGGAGGTGGTCAGCCCCAGCATTTT.